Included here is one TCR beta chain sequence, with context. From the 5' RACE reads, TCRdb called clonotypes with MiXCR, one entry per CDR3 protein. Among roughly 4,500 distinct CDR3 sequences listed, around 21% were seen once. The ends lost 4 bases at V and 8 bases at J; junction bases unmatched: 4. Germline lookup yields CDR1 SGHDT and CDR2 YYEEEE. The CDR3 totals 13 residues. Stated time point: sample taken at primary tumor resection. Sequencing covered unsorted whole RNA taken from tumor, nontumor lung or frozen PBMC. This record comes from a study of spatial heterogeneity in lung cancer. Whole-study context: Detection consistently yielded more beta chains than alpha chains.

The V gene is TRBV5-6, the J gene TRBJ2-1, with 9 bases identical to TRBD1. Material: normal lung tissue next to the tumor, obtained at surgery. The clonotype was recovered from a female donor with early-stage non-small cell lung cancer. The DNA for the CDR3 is TGTGCCAGCAGCCTGGACAGGGGAGATGAGCAGTTCTTC. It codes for CASSLDRGDEQFF.